Presented here are 19 T cell receptor beta chains from one specimen sequenced in a study of cytomegalovirus exposure and HLA in healthy donors. Profiled with immunoSEQ multiplex PCR; TCRdb holds only in-frame clones, not every one. The sample shows some 180,000 clones, roughly 86% of them seen only once. Sequencing input: PBMCs. The receptors here all came from a man between 25 and 39 years old in good health and CMV-seropositive.

The rearrangement joins TRBV6-5 to TRBJ1-1, with D perhaps matching TRBD1 (5 bases). Deletions cut 2 bases from V and 2 bases from J, with 12 bases between. The germline V gene encodes CDR1 MNHEY and CDR2 SVGAGI. The CDR3 has 15 amino acids. DNA of the CDR3: TGTGCCAGCAGTTACACCCAGGGCTTAAACACTGAAGCTTTCTTT. It specifies CASSYTQGLNTEAFF.

As for this clone: The sample carries other DNA sequences with the same CDR3. The chain uses TRBV27 and TRBJ1-2; 9 bases match TRBD1. The CDR3 totals 14 residues. Germline V gives CDR1 MNHEY, CDR2 SMNVEV (reference sequence). J gave up 4 bases and V 3 bases, and 3 bases lay outside the gene matches. CDR3 protein: CASSFSGQGYGYTF. The CDR3 DNA sequence: TGTGCCAGCAGTTTTTCGGGACAGGGCTATGGCTACACCTTC.

J is TRBJ2-7 and V is TRBV30; D not resolved. V lost 4 bases and J 5 bases, leaving 12 bases between the germline ends. Germline V gene lookup returns CDR1 GTSNPN and CDR2 SVGIG (reference sequence). This CDR3 has 12 amino acids. CDR3 in amino acids: CAWTPGRNEQYF. CDR3 sequence (DNA): TGTGCCTGGACCCCCGGTCGAAACGAGCAGTACTTC.

This sequence joins TRBV2 and TRBJ2-3; 16 bases agree with TRBD2. The V gene's germline CDR1 is SNHLY and CDR2 FYNNEI. V lost 4 bases to trimming and J lost 5 bases; unmatched junction nucleotides: 3. The CDR3 contains 16 residues. CDR3 in DNA: TGTGCCAGCAGTGCGGGACTAGCGGGAGGGGGAGATACGCAGTATTTT. The encoded protein is CASSAGLAGGGDTQYF.

In its sample, this clone was seen a few times. The genes are TRBV7-9 and TRBJ2-4; D is unclear. This CDR3 contains 14 residues. Germline CDR1 SEHNR, CDR2 FQNEAQ (reference sequence). V was shortened by 4 bases and J by 0 bases, with 7 bases between the two germline ends. The CDR3 nucleotides are TGTGCCAGCAGCTCTCAACTAGCCAAAAACATTCAGTACTTC. Protein sequence: CASSSQLAKNIQYF.

V gene TRBV28 combines with J gene TRBJ2-7; D gene unclear. With 3 bases removed from V and 0 bases from J, the gap between germline ends came to 12 bases. From germline, CDR1 is MDHEN and CDR2 SYDVKM. This CDR3 comprises 15 residues. The CDR3 nucleotides are TGTGCCAGCAGTTTTCACGAGACCCGCTCCTACGAGCAGTACTTC. Translation gives CASSFHETRSYEQYF. Full variable domain (outside the CDR3, taken from reference TRBV28 and TRBJ2-7): DVKVTQSSRYLVKRTGEKVFLECVQDMDHENMFWYRQDPGLGLRLIYFSYDVKMKEKGDIPEGYSVSREKKERFSLILESASTNQTSMYLCASSFHETRSYEQYFGPGTRLTVT.

The J gene is TRBJ2-2, the V gene TRBV9; D is unclear. Germline V gives CDR1 SGDLS, CDR2 YYNGEE. Trimming took 0 bases from V and 4 from J, leaving 4 bases between them. The CDR3 runs 13 residues. DNA for the CDR3: TGTGCCAGCAGCGTAGAGGGCACCGGGGAGCTGTTTTTT. It codes for CASSVEGTGELFF.

J is TRBJ2-2 and V is TRBV19, with 7 bases that match TRBD1. The CDR3 is 15 amino acids. Unmatched junction bases numbered 6, after V lost 4 bases and J lost 4 bases. Germline assignment: CDR1 LNHDA and CDR2 SQIVND (reference sequence). As DNA, the CDR3 is TGTGCCAGTAGTACAAGACAGGGTGGCACCGGGGAGCTGTTTTTT. It translates to CASSTRQGGTGELFF.

The CDR3: CAWSEGSIDSPLHF. In DNA form, the CDR3 reads TGTGCCTGGAGTGAGGGGAGTATTGACTCACCCCTCCACTTT. The rearrangement uses TRBV30 and TRBJ1-6, with D perhaps TRBD1 (5 bases). The germline V and J ends were trimmed by 1 base and 10 bases, with 14 bases remaining between them. The CDR3 sequence is 14 residues long. Germline CDR1 and CDR2: GTSNPN and SVGIG (reference sequence).

The chain links TRBV19 to TRBJ2-7, with a tentative D call TRBD2 (7 bases). V was cut by 8 bases and J by 2 bases, with 16 bases left in between. This CDR3 contains 14 residues. Germline assignment: CDR1 LNHDA and CDR2 SQIVND (reference sequence). CDR3 in DNA: TGTGCCAGTCGGGGGGCCGAGACCGCCTACGAGCAGTACTTC. It encodes CASRGAETAYEQYF.

The rearrangement uses TRBV7-8 and TRBJ2-5; D may be TRBD1 or TRBD2 (5 bases each). The CDR3 length is 14 residues. Per the germline V gene, CDR1 is SGHVS and CDR2 is FQNEAQ. The germline V and J ends were trimmed by 3 bases and 1 base, with 9 bases remaining between them. CDR3 protein: CASSLGTLQETQYF. The CDR3 bases are TGTGCCAGCAGCTTGGGGACCCTCCAAGAGACCCAGTACTTC. Drawing the rest from reference TRBV7-8 and TRBJ2-5, the complete variable domain is GAGVSQSPRYKVAKRGQDVALRCDPISGHVSLFWYQQALGQGPEFLTYFQNEAQLDKSGLPSDRFFAERPEGSVSTLKIQRTQQEDSAVYLCASSLGTLQETQYFGPGTRLLVL.

The gene calls are TRBV7-3 and TRBJ1-2; no clear D gene. Germline V gene lookup returns CDR1 SGHTA and CDR2 FQGTGA. This CDR3 has 14 amino acids. The germline V and J ends were trimmed by 1 base and 4 bases, with 10 bases remaining between them. CDR3 residues: CASSLMGRRYGYTF. CDR3 coding DNA: TGTGCCAGCAGCTTAATGGGCAGACGCTATGGCTACACCTTC.

The rearrangement uses TRBV6-5 and TRBJ2-7; D perhaps matches TRBD2 (6 bases). The CDR3 contains 13 residues. CDR1 and CDR2 (germline): MNHEY, SVGAGI. V dropped 6 bases and J dropped 4 bases, with 13 bases sitting between them. CDR3 in DNA: TGTGCCAGCAGACGGGAGACCGGTTACGAGCAGTACTTC. Protein sequence: CASRRETGYEQYF.

The V and J genes are TRBV5-6 and TRBJ2-7, with 8 bases fitting TRBD2. The trim removed 9 bases at V and 6 bases at J, leaving 17 bases unmatched. This CDR3 region has 15 residues. The germline V gene encodes CDR1 SGHDT and CDR2 YYEEEE. The CDR3 DNA follows: TGTGCCACTCGATACCGGGGGACTAGTGCGTCCGAGCAGTACTTC. It translates to CATRYRGTSASEQYF.

This clone was detected only a few times. The V call is TRBV10-3, the J call TRBJ1-2; perhaps TRBD1 as D (5 bases). CDR3 length equals 12 residues. Germline CDR1 is ENHRY and CDR2 is SYGVKD. V gave up 2 bases and J gave up 4 bases, with 5 bases separating them. CDR3 nucleotide sequence: TGTGCCATCAGTGAGGGGGGCTATGGCTACACCTTC. The encoded protein is CAISEGGYGYTF.

V and J are TRBV28 and TRBJ2-7; a weak D match, TRBD1 (6 bases). Germline loops: CDR1 MDHEN, CDR2 SYDVKM. V was cut by 7 bases and J by 3 bases, with 19 bases left in between. CDR3 size: 15 residues. CDR3 coding DNA: TGTGCCAGCACCGACCCTCGACAGGCGAACTACGAGCAGTACTTC. This translates into CASTDPRQANYEQYF.

V gene TRBV6-1 combines with J gene TRBJ1-2; tentatively, D is TRBD1 (6 bases). Germline V gives CDR1 MNHNS, CDR2 SASEGT. The ends were cut back, 0 bases at V and 5 bases at J, with 16 bases in the middle. The CDR3 has 16 residues. The CDR3 coding sequence is TGTGCCAGCAGTGAAGCCTCGGGGGGCGCCGGGTATGGCTACACCTTC. It is translated as CASSEASGGAGYGYTF.

This clone has only a few counts. The CDR3 DNA is TGTGCCAGCAGTTACCAGCCGACTAGCAGAACCGGGGAGCTGTTTTTT. It yields the protein CASSYQPTSRTGELFF. The chain recombines TRBV6-5 with TRBJ2-2; TRBD2 aligns across 7 bases. Germline CDR1 reads MNHEY; CDR2 reads SVGAGI. The CDR3 contains 16 residues. V lost 2 bases, J lost 5 bases, and 8 bases stayed unmatched.

This clone has a handful of counts. The rearrangement uses TRBV7-9 and TRBJ2-7; 8 bases are shared with TRBD1. Trimming took 4 bases from V and 7 from J; bases not matched to a gene: 6. Looked up from germline, CDR1 is SEHNR and CDR2 is FQNEAQ (reference sequence). The CDR3 covers 13 residues. The chain's CDR3 is CASSSGQGGEQYF. In DNA, the CDR3 is TGTGCCAGCAGCTCCGGACAGGGTGGGGAGCAGTACTTC.